This T cell receptor (beta chain) was captured in a study of T cells in localized non-small cell lung cancer. Study-wide results and limits: Within adjacent lung there appeared a median approximately 60 of the top 100 tumor clones. Because sequencing included only one region (of the tumor), heterogeneity remains possible. Uninvolved adjacent lung had the highest recorded T cell clonality, with tumor below it.

The method was immunoSEQ multiplex PCR; TCRdb's version includes in-frame clones alone and lacks a portion of them. The data hold around 2,600 clones, with 26% observed a single time. The germline CDR1 and CDR2 sequences are SGHNT and YENEEA. The V and J ends lost 5 bases and 2 bases, in that order; junction bases with no gene match: 11. The CDR3 extends over 17 amino acids. With respect to this clone: Its antigen is unidentified.

The V gene is TRBV11-3, the J gene TRBJ2-7, with 11 bases aligning to TRBD2. This clonotype originated in an older male donor with stage II squamous cell lung carcinoma. Sequenced material: lung tumor tissue, taken before any cancer treatment. This CDR3 is CASSTTSGSGGAYEQYF. DNA of the CDR3: TGTGCCAGCAGCACCACTAGCGGGAGTGGGGGGGCCTACGAGCAGTACTTC.